The rows below give T cell receptor beta chains drawn from one sample of a study of blood T cell repertoires in COVID-19. The repertoire was sequenced with immunoSEQ multiplex PCR; TCRdb's copy has only in-frame clones and lacks some. The sample consists of around 300,000 clones, around 90% of them appearing once. Material for sequencing was PBMCs or T cells enriched from blood (not recorded which). These receptors came from a man aged 30 to 39 who had recovered from COVID-19. CDR3s include the opening cysteine and the closing phenylalanine or tryptophan. The D gene is left open where the match is weak. Not every row has a clone size; where given, it reads once, few, many or a size class.

.	TRBJ1-5	TRBV18	.	TGTGCCAGCTCGTCTAGACAGAGTAGCAATCAGCCCCAGCATTTT	CASSSRQSSNQPQHF
few	TRBJ1-4	TRBV29-1	TRBD1	TGCAGCGTTGGGGCAGGGGGAAGGAATGAAAAACTGTTTTTT	CSVGAGGRNEKLFF
.	TRBJ2-7	TRBV29-1	.	TGCAGCGTTGTCTCCGGGTATGGGTACGAGCAGTACTTC	CSVVSGYGYEQYF
once	TRBJ1-3	TRBV10-3	.	TGTGCCATCAGCCGGGACACGGCAGGAAACACCATATATTTT	CAISRDTAGNTIYF
.	TRBJ2-2	TRBV18	TRBD1	TGTGCCAGCTCACCGCGCCCCGGGACAGGGAGCACCGGGGAGCTGTTTTTT	CASSPRPGTGSTGELFF
.	TRBJ1-1	TRBV2	.	TGTGCCAGCAGCCCCCCCCAGGGCCAAAACAAAGCTTTCTTT	CASSPPQGQNKAFF
.	TRBJ2-2	TRBV18	TRBD1	TGTGCCAGCTCACCGGTGACAGGGTCCACCGGGGAGCTGTTTTTT	CASSPVTGSTGELFF
.	TRBJ2-1	TRBV3-1/TRBV3-2	TRBD1	TGTGCCAGCAGCCATGGCAGGGGGCGGCCCCGGAGAGCCGTAGAGCAGTTCTTC	CASSHGRGRPRRAVEQFF
.	TRBJ2-7	TRBV10-3	TRBD2	TGTGCCACCTACCCCAGCGGGGGGGAGCCTAACGAGCAGTACTTC	CATYPSGGEPNEQYF
few	TRBJ1-5	TRBV5-1	TRBD1	TGCGCCAGCAGCCCGGGGACAGGGTACAATCAGCCCCAGCATTTT	CASSPGTGYNQPQHF
.	TRBJ2-5	TRBV19	.	TGTGCCACTTCACCGGAGGAATTCAGTGGTCAAGAGACCCAGTACTTC	CATSPEEFSGQETQYF
.	TRBJ2-3	TRBV7-2	.	TGTGCCAGCAGCTTATCACAGGCAGATACGCAGTATTTT	CASSLSQADTQYF
.	TRBJ2-6	TRBV30	.	TGTGCCTGGAGTGTACCGGGTGCTGGGGCCAACGTCCTGACTTTC	CAWSVPGAGANVLTF
few	TRBJ2-7	TRBV14	.	TGTGCCAGCAGCCAAGATTCACGGAGCTCCTACGAGCAGTACTTC	CASSQDSRSSYEQYF
once	TRBJ1-6	TRBV5-1	.	TGCGCCAGCAGCTTGGGCACAGGAAGTAATTCACCCCTCCACTTT	CASSLGTGSNSPLHF
medium-sized	TRBJ2-7	TRBV4-1	.	TGCGCCAGCAGCCGCGGGACGGTGAGCTCCTACGAGCAGTACTTC	CASSRGTVSSYEQYF
.	TRBJ2-7	TRBV15	.	TGTGCCACCAGCAGAGATGGGTCCGGGGTTGGCGAGCAGTACTTC	CATSRDGSGVGEQYF
.	TRBJ1-2	TRBV27	TRBD1	TGTGCCAGCAGACTGGACAGGACGGCGGGGTCTAATGGCTACACCTTC	CASRLDRTAGSNGYTF
.	TRBJ2-1	TRBV15	.	TGTGCCACCAGCAGAGCCAGGTGGGCGGAGCAGTTCTTC	CATSRARWAEQFF
.	TRBJ2-1	TRBV18	.	TGTGCCAGCTCATCACCAAACTATCGGGGGGCCTCCTACAATGAGCAGTTCTTC	CASSSPNYRGASYNEQFF
.	TRBJ1-5	TRBV24-1	.	TGTGCCACCAGTGATGGGAGGTACAATCAGCCCCAGCATTTT	CATSDGRYNQPQHF
.	TRBJ2-1	TRBV7-8	TRBD2	TGTGCCAGCAGTCCAAGCGGGGTCGAAACCTACAATGAGCAGTTCTTC	CASSPSGVETYNEQFF
.	TRBJ2-1	TRBV29-1	TRBD2	TGCAGCGTTGAGTGGCGGGGGGGCCTCTATGAGCAGTTCTTC	CSVEWRGGLYEQFF
.	TRBJ1-4	TRBV11-2	.	TGTGCCAGCAGCTTAGGCGGGACGCGGAGTGAAAAACTGTTTTTT	CASSLGGTRSEKLFF
.	TRBJ2-7	TRBV7-6	TRBD2	TGTGCCAGCAGCGCGTTCGACACTCCCTTTGGGGGGGGATTCGGGGAGCAGTACTTC	CASSAFDTPFGGGFGEQYF
.	TRBJ1-6	TRBV5-4	TRBD1	TGTGCCAGCAGCTGGGGGACAGTAGATAATTCACCCCTCCACTTT	CASSWGTVDNSPLHF
.	TRBJ1-2	TRBV15	TRBD1	TGTGCCACCAGCACCGGGACAGGGTCTCACTATGGCTACACCTTC	CATSTGTGSHYGYTF
.	TRBJ1-3	TRBV28	.	TGTGCCAGCCTAGGACAACTCTCTGGAAACACCATATATTTT	CASLGQLSGNTIYF
few	TRBJ1-5	TRBV6-5	TRBD1	TGTGCCAGCAGCGGACAGGGGGTTGGTCAGCCCCAGCATTTT	CASSGQGVGQPQHF
.	TRBJ1-5	TRBV2	.	TGTGCCAGCAGTGACGAAGGGGGCAATCAGCCCCAGCATTTT	CASSDEGGNQPQHF
.	TRBJ1-1	TRBV12-3/TRBV12-4	.	TGTGCCAGCAGTTTGCAGGTTAACACTGAAGCTTTCTTT	CASSLQVNTEAFF
.	TRBJ2-4	TRBV7-9	TRBD1	TGTGCCAGCAGCCCCGGGACAGGGTTTCCCAAAAACATTCAGTACTTC	CASSPGTGFPKNIQYF
.	TRBJ2-5	TRBV5-1	.	TGCGCCAGCAGCCCCCTGGACAGGGAGGGGCAGACCCAGTACTTC	CASSPLDREGQTQYF
.	TRBJ1-4	TRBV6-1	.	TGTGCCAGCAGTGAAATCGGGGGTACTAATGAAAAACTGTTTTTT	CASSEIGGTNEKLFF
.	TRBJ1-2	TRBV14	.	TGTGCCAGCAGCCAACAGGGGTTCGGAGGCTATGGCTACACCTTC	CASSQQGFGGYGYTF